This T cell receptor (beta chain) came from a study of CD8 T cells in ankylosing spondylitis. Study-level points and caveats: Disease-associated clones were reportedly significantly overrepresented in matched ankylosing spondylitis synovial fluid. Certain motif variants had earlier been reported in reactive arthritis synovial fluid and blood.

In this sample, this clonotype turned up many times. The antigen is not known. TCRdb re-called the 5' RACE reads with MiXCR, one entry per CDR3 protein. This sample yields some 140,000 distinct CDR3 sequences, of which about an eighth are seen a single time; around 4.1% belongs to the top ten. The CDR3 runs to 14 residues. V was shortened by 3 bases and J by 4 bases, with 12 bases between the two germline ends. The germline CDR1 and CDR2 sequences are DFQATT and SNEGSKA (reference sequence). The TCR was taken from a female donor with ankylosing spondylitis or in good health (not recorded which). The chain recombines TRBV20-1 with TRBJ2-2; D is perhaps TRBD2 (5 bases). Sample: blood, either unsorted or a sorted T cell fraction (not recorded which). Here the CDR3 DNA reads TGCAGTGCTAGGGTCGAGGGTAGCACCGGGGAGCTGTTTTTT. It translates to CSARVEGSTGELFF.